This T cell receptor (beta chain) is drawn from a study of blood T cells in healthy people across ages. The V end lost 0 bases, the J end lost 10 bases, and 16 bases lay between the germline ends. Germline CDR1 KGHSH, CDR2 LQKENI. The CDR3 is 14 amino acids. PCR was performed a second time for 7 to 11 cycles using a sample-barcoded 5' primer and a J-beta primer mix. Each of the cDNA molecules was tagged by a template-switch adaptor with 12 random nucleotides. TCRdb processed the 5' RACE reads anew with MiXCR; each CDR3 protein has one entry. The data contain 1.5 million to 2 million distinct CDR3 sequences, approximately 30% of them singletons.

The material sequenced was blood. This clonotype was obtained from a woman aged 25-40 years in good health. V and J are TRBV18 and TRBJ2-7; maybe TRBD1 (6 bases). CDR3 nucleotide sequence: TGTGCCAGCTCACCACCGGGGGCAACAGGCCGCCAGTACTTC. Amino acids: CASSPPGATGRQYF.